This T cell receptor beta chain was found in a study of CXCR3-negative and CXCR3-positive naive CD8 T cells. Overall study results and limits: A higher hydrophobicity marked the TRB CDR3s of CXCR3-positive naive cells versus CXCR3-negative naive cells.

Researchers prepared the TRB cDNA libraries using 5' RACE with UMI labels. Following a re-call of the 5' RACE reads, TCRdb has one entry per CDR3 protein and lacks DNA. The ten top clones account for roughly 0.48%, within a sample of about 89,000 distinct CDR3 sequences. The germline V gene encodes CDR1 KGHDR and CDR2 SFDVKD. The CDR3 contains 13 residues. With regard to this clonotype: Its antigen is undetermined.

Sample: naive CXCR3+ CD8+ T cells from blood. As to subset: CD45RO-CCR7+CD27+CD95- naive CD8+ T cells expressing CXCR3 (TNR3+). This receptor was identified in a human donor in good health. Some clones in this sample may be carry-over from other donors' samples. The chain uses TRBV24-1 and TRBJ2-3; as DNA is missing, the TRBD2 call by TCRdb cannot be tested. This CDR3 reads CATSDLSGRPPCF.